The sequence of this TCR beta chain was determined in a study of shared clonotypes between healthy human individuals. Study context: Aged between 18 and 49, the donors were a couple of women and a few men. General study findings and limits: Larger estimated richness was generally recorded for naive subsets relative to memory subsets.

CDR1 is SEHNR, CDR2 FQNEAQ, per germline (reference sequence). The trim removed 5 bases at V and 1 base at J, leaving 11 bases unmatched. The CDR3 extends over 18 amino acids. The assay was run at deep level. Per the study methods: Filtering of immunoSEQ junctional sequences could not match full-length read filtering. The protocol was immunoSEQ multiplex PCR, while the TCRdb copy is restricted to in-frame clones and leaves out a portion. For V, J and clone size, that table is used; D and trimming come from the DNA. Of 2 million to 2.5 million clones detected, about 95% appear once; the ten largest clones hold 1.1%. Positive CCR7 selection of CD45RO-negative cells yielded the naive CD8 cells, and terminally differentiated effector memory CD45RA+ cells were excluded. Regarding this clone: As yet, its antigen is unknown.

This clonotype was sampled from a man aged 18 to 35 in good health. Input material: naive CD8+ T cells sorted from blood. V usage is TRBV7-9 and J usage is TRBJ2-2; 9 bases line up with TRBD2. The CDR3 sequence is CASSPGSAGGMNTGELFF. In DNA, the CDR3 is TGTGCCAGCAGCCCAGGATCCGCGGGGGGGATGAACACCGGGGAGCTGTTTTTT.